This T cell receptor beta chain was observed in a study of human T cells and chemical hapten exposure. One entry per CDR3 protein, called by TCRdb with MiXCR from the RACE reads. This table has some 77,000 distinct CDR3 sequences, about a tenth appearing once. The V end lost 5 bases, the J end lost 0 bases, and 11 bases lay between the germline ends. The length of the CDR3 is 15 residues. Germline assignment: CDR1 LNHDA and CDR2 SQIVND (reference sequence). This clonotype was seen more than once but under ten times. Its specificity is unknown. General study findings and limits: TCRs above 1 in 1000 frequency did not change with DPC sensitization.

Sample time point: patch test 1, 2 weeks after DPC sensitization. Treatment reported: therapeutic diphenylcyclopropenone sensitization with weekly scalp DPC. This chain joins TRBV19 and TRBJ1-5, with no clear D. This clonotype originated in a woman in her forties or fifties with alopecia areata. Some clones in this sample may be carry-over from other donors' samples. The input for sequencing was whole blood, taken in connection with sensitization to the hapten diphenylcyclopropenone (DPC). The CDR3: CASSYGQPSNQPQHF. DNA of the CDR3: TGTGCCAGTAGTTACGGGCAGCCTAGCAATCAGCCCCAGCATTTT. Full variable domain (outside the CDR3, taken from reference TRBV19 and TRBJ1-5): DGGITQSPKYLFRKEGQNVTLSCEQNLNHDAMYWYRQDPGQGLRLIYYSQIVNDFQKGDIAEGYSVSREKKESFPLTVTSAQKNPTAFYLCASSYGQPSNQPQHFGDGTRLSIL.